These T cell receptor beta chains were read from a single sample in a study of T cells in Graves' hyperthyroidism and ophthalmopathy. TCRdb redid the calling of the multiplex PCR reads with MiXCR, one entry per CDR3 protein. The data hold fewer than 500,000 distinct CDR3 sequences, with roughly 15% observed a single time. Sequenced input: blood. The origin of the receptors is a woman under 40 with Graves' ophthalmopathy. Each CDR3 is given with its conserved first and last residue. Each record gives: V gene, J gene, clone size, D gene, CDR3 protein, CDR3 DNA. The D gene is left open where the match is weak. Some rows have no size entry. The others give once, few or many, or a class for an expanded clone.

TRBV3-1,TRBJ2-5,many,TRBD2,CASSQEGLVYETQYF,TGTGCCAGCAGCCAAGAGGGACTAGTGTACGAGACCCAGTACTTC
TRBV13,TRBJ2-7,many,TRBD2,CASSTGGSYEQYF,TGTGCCAGCAGCACGGGGGGCTCCTACGAGCAGTACTTC
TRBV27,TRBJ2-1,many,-,CASSFAETYNEQFF,TGTGCCAGCAGTTTTGCGGAAACCTACAATGAGCAGTTCTTC
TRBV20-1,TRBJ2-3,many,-,CSALRPLEITDTQYF,TGCAGTGCTCTACGACCTCTAGAGATCACAGATACGCAGTATTTT
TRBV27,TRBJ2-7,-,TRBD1,CAHRQGNSYEQYF,TGTGCCCACAGACAGGGGAACTCCTACGAGCAGTACTTC
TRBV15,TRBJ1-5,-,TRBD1,CATSGRDRGPDQPQHF,TGTGCCACCAGCGGCCGGGACAGGGGGCCGGATCAGCCCCAGCATTTT
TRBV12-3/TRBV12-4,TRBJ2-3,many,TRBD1,CASSTRDRAGADTQYF,TGTGCCAGCAGTACCCGGGACAGAGCCGGGGCAGATACGCAGTATTTT
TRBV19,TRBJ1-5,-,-,CASSISGVAASGRQHF,TGTGCCAGTAGTATTTCCGGCGTGGCCGCAAGCGGACGCCAGCATTTT
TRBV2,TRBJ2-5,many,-,CASSEANGYQETQYF,TGTGCCAGCAGTGAAGCGAACGGGTACCAAGAGACCCAGTACTTC
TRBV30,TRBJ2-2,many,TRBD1,CACPRTGGTGELFF,TGTGCCTGTCCGCGGACAGGTGGGACCGGGGAGCTGTTTTTT
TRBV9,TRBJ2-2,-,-,CASSPRRGGPNTGELSF,TGTGCCAGCAGCCCTCGCCGTGGCGGACCGAACACCGGGGAGCTGTCTTTT
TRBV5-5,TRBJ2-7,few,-,CASSLSQDSYEQYF,TGTGCCAGCAGCTTGTCACAGGACTCCTACGAGCAGTACTTC
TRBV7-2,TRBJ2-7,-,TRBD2,CASSLAAGLTLHEQYF,TGTGCCAGCAGCTTAGCGGCGGGACTAACCCTCCACGAGCAGTACTTC
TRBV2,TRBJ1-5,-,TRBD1,CASRQGINQPQHF,TGTGCCAGCAGACAGGGGATCAATCAGCCCCAGCATTTT
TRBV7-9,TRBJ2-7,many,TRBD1,CASSFAGTVSYEQYF,TGTGCCAGCAGCTTTGCCGGGACAGTAAGTTACGAGCAGTACTTC
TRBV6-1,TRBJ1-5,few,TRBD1,CASSDNRGRTNQPQHF,TGTGCCAGCAGTGATAACAGGGGGCGAACGAATCAGCCCCAGCATTTT
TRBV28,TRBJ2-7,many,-,CASSLGRVSGEQYF,TGTGCCAGCAGTTTAGGGCGCGTTTCAGGGGAGCAGTACTTC
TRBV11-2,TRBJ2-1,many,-,CASSQSGWNEQFF,TGTGCCAGCAGCCAAAGCGGTTGGAATGAGCAGTTCTTC
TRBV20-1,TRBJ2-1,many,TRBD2,CSALRLAGHNEQFF,TGCAGTGCCCTTCGACTAGCGGGACACAATGAGCAGTTCTTC
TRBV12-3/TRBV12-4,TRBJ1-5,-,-,CASTPGMIRNQPQHF,TGTGCCAGCACCCCTGGGATGATTAGGAATCAGCCCCAGCATTTT
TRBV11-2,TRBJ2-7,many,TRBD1,CASNNDGTGGYEQYF,TGTGCCAGCAACAACGACGGGACAGGGGGCTACGAGCAGTACTTC
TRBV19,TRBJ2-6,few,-,CAGKESSGANVLTF,TGTGCCGGAAAGGAGAGCTCTGGGGCCAACGTCCTGACTTTC
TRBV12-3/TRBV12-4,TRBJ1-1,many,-,CASSFGQEAFF,TGTGCCAGCAGTTTTGGTCAGGAAGCTTTCTTT
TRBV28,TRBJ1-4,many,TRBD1,CASGTGRDEKLFF,TGTGCCAGTGGGACAGGAAGAGATGAAAAACTGTTTTTT
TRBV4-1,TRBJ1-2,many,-,CASSQVSAGRGETYNYGYTF,TGCGCCAGCAGCCAAGTTTCGGCAGGACGGGGGGAAACATATAACTATGGCTACACCTTC
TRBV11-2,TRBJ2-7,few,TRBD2,CASRPIGGRAGEQYF,TGTGCCAGTAGGCCCATAGGCGGGAGGGCCGGGGAGCAGTACTTC
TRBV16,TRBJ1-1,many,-,CASSQSGGFMNTEAFF,TGTGCCAGCAGCCAATCAGGCGGCTTCATGAACACTGAAGCTTTCTTT
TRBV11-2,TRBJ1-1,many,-,CASSLIRNTEAFF,TGTGCCAGCAGCTTAATAAGGAACACTGAAGCTTTCTTT
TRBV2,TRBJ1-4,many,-,CASERGKKLFF,TGTGCCAGCGAACGGGGCAAAAAACTGTTTTTT
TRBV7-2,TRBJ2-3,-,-,CASSQIQGQDTQYF,TGTGCCAGCAGCCAAATCCAGGGCCAAGATACGCAGTATTTT
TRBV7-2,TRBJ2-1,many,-,CASSLTPQGGLSYNEQFF,TGTGCCAGCAGCCTCACGCCTCAGGGGGGCCTCTCCTACAATGAGCAGTTCTTC
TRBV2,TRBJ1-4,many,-,CASTRGATNEKLFF,TGTGCCAGCACCCGGGGGGCTACTAATGAAAAACTGTTTTTT
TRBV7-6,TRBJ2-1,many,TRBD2,CASSDTDSGGAGNEQFF,TGTGCCAGCAGCGATACTGATAGCGGGGGGGCTGGAAATGAGCAGTTCTTC
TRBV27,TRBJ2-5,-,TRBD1,CASGRGPQETQYF,TGTGCCAGCGGAAGGGGGCCCCAAGAGACCCAGTACTTC
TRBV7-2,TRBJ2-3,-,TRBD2,CASSYYSGGPGRTRSTDTQYF,TGTGCCAGCAGCTACTATAGCGGGGGGCCAGGGCGGACCCGTAGCACAGATACGCAGTATTTT
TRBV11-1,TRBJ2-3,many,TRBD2,CASSPTSGGAGDTQYF,TGTGCCAGCAGCCCGACTAGCGGGGGGGCCGGGGATACGCAGTATTTT
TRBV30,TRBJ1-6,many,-,CAGWTGRNSPLHF,TGTGCCGGATGGACCGGTAGAAATTCACCCCTCCACTTT
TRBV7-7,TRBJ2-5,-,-,CASSLALRETQYF,TGTGCTAGCAGCTTAGCGTTGAGAGAGACCCAGTACTTC
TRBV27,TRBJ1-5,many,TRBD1,CASSPRQGVGNQPQHF,TGTGCCAGCAGTCCTAGACAGGGCGTCGGCAATCAGCCCCAGCATTTT
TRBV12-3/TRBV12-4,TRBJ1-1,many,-,CASSPPFGNTEAFF,TGTGCCAGCAGTCCCCCATTTGGGAACACTGAAGCTTTCTTT
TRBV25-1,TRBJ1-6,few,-,CASSDGTSNSPLHF,TGTGCCAGCAGTGACGGTACCTCTAATTCACCCCTCCACTTT
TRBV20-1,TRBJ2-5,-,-,CSARGVRTTQETQYF,TGCAGTGCTAGGGGGGTGCGGACTACTCAAGAGACCCAGTACTTC
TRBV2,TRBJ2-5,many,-,CASRGGGETQYF,TGTGCCAGTCGCGGAGGAGGGGAGACCCAGTACTTC
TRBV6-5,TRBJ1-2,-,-,CASSYSLSSSGFGYTF,TGTGCCAGCAGTTACTCCCTATCTTCTTCGGGGTTCGGCTACACCTTC
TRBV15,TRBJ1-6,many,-,CATRKDRGATNSPLHF,TGTGCCACCAGAAAAGATCGGGGGGCGACAAATTCACCCCTCCACTTT
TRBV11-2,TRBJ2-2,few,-,CASSFLFTGSGELFF,TGTGCCAGCAGCTTCCTATTCACAGGGTCCGGGGAGCTGTTTTTT
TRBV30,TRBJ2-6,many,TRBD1,CAWSADRRPHSGANVLTF,TGTGCCTGGAGTGCGGACAGGAGACCCCACTCTGGGGCCAACGTCCTGACTTTC
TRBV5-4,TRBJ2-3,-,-,CASRGLTDTQYF,TGTGCCAGCAGAGGGCTCACAGATACGCAGTATTTT